This entry lists 14 T cell receptor beta chains sequenced from one sample in a study of cytomegalovirus exposure and HLA in healthy donors. The PCR contained 60 Vbeta and 13 Jbeta primers. Produced via immunoSEQ multiplex PCR; TCRdb's table is partial and in-frame only. In the table there are over 120,000 clones, around 80% of which are singletons. The sequenced sample was PBMCs. These receptor sequences come from a woman in her fifties or sixties in good health and CMV-seropositive.

This sequence joins TRBV28 and TRBJ1-2; TRBD1 matches at 7 bases. This CDR3 region has 14 residues. After removal of 5 bases from V and 2 bases from J, the junction contained 5 bases not matched to a gene. CDR1 MDHEN and CDR2 SYDVKM come from the germline V gene. CDR3 in amino acids: CASSIGQVNYGYTF. As DNA, the CDR3 is TGTGCCAGCAGTATTGGACAGGTCAACTATGGCTACACCTTC.

This clone was seen a single time. This chain joins TRBV27 and TRBJ2-7; D is undetermined. CDR3 length equals 15 residues. Trimming removed 2 bases at V and 0 bases at J, with 11 bases between. From germline, CDR1 is MNHEY and CDR2 SMNVEV (reference sequence). In nucleotides, the CDR3 is TGTGCCAGCAGTTTAAGGAGTGGAAGCTCCTACGAGCAGTACTTC. This sequence encodes CASSLRSGSSYEQYF.

This clone was found a few times. CDR3 sequence: CASSPGGLGYGYTF. For the CDR3, the DNA is TGTGCCAGCAGCCCAGGGGGCCTGGGGTATGGCTACACCTTC. This chain joins TRBV27 and TRBJ1-2; 8 bases match TRBD1. The CDR3 is made up of 14 amino acids. The J segment lost 5 bases and the V segment lost 6 bases, leaving 8 bases of the junction unmatched. Germline loops: CDR1 MNHEY, CDR2 SMNVEV (reference sequence).

This rearrangement joins TRBV5-1 to TRBJ2-5, with TRBD2 matching 8 bases. The germline CDR1 and CDR2 sequences are SGHRS and YFSETQ. The CDR3 extends over 15 amino acids. J gave up 5 bases and V 2 bases, and 8 bases lay outside the gene matches. CDR3 nucleotide sequence: TGCGCCAGCAGCTTATCAAGCGGGAGCGGGGAGACCCAGTACTTC. It encodes CASSLSSGSGETQYF.

This chain joins TRBV28 and TRBJ1-2; the match to TRBD1 covers 9 bases. The CDR3 loop spans 13 amino acids. Germline trimming cut 5 bases from V and 6 bases from J; bases unmatched to any gene: 4. Looked up from germline, CDR1 is MDHEN and CDR2 is SYDVKM. The CDR3 region is CASSQQGADGYTF. Written as DNA, the CDR3 is TGTGCCAGCAGTCAACAGGGGGCGGATGGCTACACCTTC.

This clone appeared once. Sequence at one end of the junction differs from germline and may be a read error. This sequence joins TRBV7-9 and TRBJ1-3; D unclear. Germline V gene sequence: CDR1 SEHNR, CDR2 FQNEAQ (reference sequence). The CDR3 consists of 14 residues. CDR3 in amino acids: CASSDPAGLPRGNF. Written as DNA, the CDR3 is TGTGCCAGCAGCGATCCAGCCGGACTTCCCCGGGGAAATTTT.

The chain links TRBV6-6 to TRBJ1-5, with 8 bases fitting TRBD1. After removal of 0 bases from V and 5 bases from J, the junction contained 0 bases not matched to a gene. The CDR3 contains 14 residues. Per the germline V gene, CDR1 is MNHNY and CDR2 is SVGAGI (reference sequence). Here the CDR3 reads CASSYSQGDQPQHF. Here the CDR3 DNA reads TGTGCCAGCAGTTACTCACAGGGGGATCAGCCCCAGCATTTT.

This chain joins TRBV7-9 and TRBJ2-2; 11 nucleotides match TRBD1. This CDR3 comprises 17 residues. The germline V gene has CDR1 SEHNR and CDR2 FQNEAQ (reference sequence). J gave up 0 bases and V 5 bases, and 5 bases lay outside the gene matches. The CDR3 region has the DNA TGTGCCAGCAGCCCGCGGACAGGGGGCCCGAACACCGGGGAGCTGTTTTTT. Amino acid sequence: CASSPRTGGPNTGELFF.

The chain is built from TRBV9 and TRBJ2-2, with 12 bases that match TRBD2. Losses at the gene ends were 0 bases for V and 8 bases for J; bases not matched to a gene: 5. Germline V gives CDR1 SGDLS, CDR2 YYNGEE. This CDR3 is 16 amino acids long. DNA for the CDR3: TGTGCCAGCAGCGTAGCCCTAGCGGGAGGGAATGGGGAGCTGTTTTTT. Protein sequence: CASSVALAGGNGELFF.

CDR3 sequence reads: CASSQDLGHSGYEQYF. The CDR3 DNA reads TGTGCCAGCAGCCAAGATCTGGGCCATAGTGGCTACGAGCAGTACTTC. The chain carries TRBV4-2 and TRBJ2-7, with D unresolved. Germline assignment: CDR1 LGHNA and CDR2 YNFKEQ. The CDR3 has 16 residues. V lost 0 bases, J lost 3 bases, and 15 bases lay in between.

This clone was detected only once. The chain combines TRBV7-3 with TRBJ2-1; 9 positions agree with TRBD2. The length of the CDR3 is 15 residues. From germline, CDR1 is SGHTA and CDR2 FQGTGA. J lost 4 bases, V lost 2 bases, and 3 bases had no gene match. Here the CDR3 DNA reads TGTGCCAGCAGCTTACTCCTAGCGGGATACAATGAGCAGTTCTTC. Residues: CASSLLLAGYNEQFF. The full variable domain, completed using reference TRBV7-3 and TRBJ2-1, is GAGVSQTPSNKVTEKGKYVELRCDPISGHTALYWYRQSLGQGPEFLIYFQGTGAADDSGLPNDRFFAVRPEGSVSTLKIQRTERGDSAVYLCASSLLLAGYNEQFFGPGTRLTVL.

This chain connects TRBV28 to TRBJ1-4; D ambiguous. CDR1 is MDHEN and CDR2 is SYDVKM in the germline V gene. Between the trimmed V and J ends, which lost 6 bases and 3 bases, there was a span of 8 bases. The length of the CDR3 is 13 residues. This chain's CDR3 is CASSRLPNEKLFF. The DNA for the CDR3 is TGTGCCAGCAGCAGATTACCTAATGAAAAACTGTTTTTT.

The CDR3 spells CASSSGGPAGEEFF. The CDR3 nucleotides read TGTGCCAGCAGCTCCGGGGGTCCAGCGGGAGAAGAGTTCTTC. The chain joins TRBV27 to TRBJ2-1, with 8 bases identical to TRBD2. From germline, CDR1 is MNHEY and CDR2 SMNVEV (reference sequence). There are 14 residues in the CDR3. V lost 6 bases and J lost 14; bases outside the gene matches: 15.

This chain connects TRBV29-1 to TRBJ2-2; weak D call: TRBD1 (5 bases). Trimming took 2 bases from V and 3 from J, leaving 7 bases between them. Germline V gene data show CDR1 as SQVTM and CDR2 as ANQGSEA. This CDR3 region has 13 residues. The chain's CDR3 is CSVETGYTGELFF. CDR3 nucleotides: TGCAGCGTTGAAACAGGTTACACCGGGGAGCTGTTTTTT.